This T cell receptor (beta chain) derives from a study of blood T cell repertoires in COVID-19. CDR3 length equals 14 residues. V gave up 7 bases and J gave up 5 bases, with 13 bases separating them. The germline V gene has CDR1 KGHDR and CDR2 SFDVKD. In its sample, this clone was seen a few times. TCRdb's table, derived via immunoSEQ multiplex PCR, lists solely in-frame clones and lacks some. The sample shows some 270,000 clones, roughly 90% of them seen only once. The sequence derives from an older woman who had recovered from COVID-19. The sequenced material came from PBMCs or T cells enriched from blood (not recorded which). V is TRBV24-1 and J is TRBJ2-2; a weak D match, TRBD1 (6 bases). The CDR3 sequence is CATRGTPETGELFF. The CDR3 DNA is TGTGCCACCAGGGGGACACCCGAGACCGGGGAGCTGTTTTTT.